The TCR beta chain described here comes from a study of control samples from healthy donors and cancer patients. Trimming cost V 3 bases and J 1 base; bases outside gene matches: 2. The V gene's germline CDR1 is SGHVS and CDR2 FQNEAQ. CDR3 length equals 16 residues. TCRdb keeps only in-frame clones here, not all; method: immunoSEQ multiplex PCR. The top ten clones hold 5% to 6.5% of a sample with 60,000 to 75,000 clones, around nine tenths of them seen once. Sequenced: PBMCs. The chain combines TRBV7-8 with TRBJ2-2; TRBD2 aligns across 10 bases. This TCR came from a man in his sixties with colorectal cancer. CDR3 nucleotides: TGTGCCAGCAGCTTTCGGACTAGCGGGAACACCGGGGAGCTGTTTTTT. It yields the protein CASSFRTSGNTGELFF.